The rows below give T cell receptor beta chains drawn from one sample of a study of OX40 agonist ivuxolimab in advanced cancers. The repertoire was sequenced with immunoSEQ multiplex PCR; TCRdb's copy has only in-frame clones and lacks some. The repertoire has roughly 48,000 clones, over 80% of them found once; the top ten carry approximately 1%. The sample here was CD4+ or CD8+ T cells sorted from blood, taken in a trial of the OX40 agonist ivuxolimab. The receptor set was obtained from an adult with an advanced solid tumor such as melanoma, head and neck, liver or kidney cancer. Both conserved end residues are part of each CDR3. D genes are given only for firm matches. Only some rows state a clone size, as once, few, many or a class for expanded clones.

j_call clone_size v_call d_call cdr3_aa cdr3_nt
TRBJ1-6 . TRBV11-2 . CASSLHSLDSPLHF TGTGCCAGCAGCTTACACAGTCTGGATTCACCCCTCCACTTT
TRBJ2-1 . TRBV14 . CASSQDVGRRRSNEQFF TGTGCCAGCAGCCAAGATGTAGGGCGGCGGCGGAGCAATGAGCAGTTCTTC
TRBJ1-1 once TRBV5-1 . CASSLAYSGGTEAFF TGCGCCAGCAGCTTGGCCTACTCGGGGGGGACTGAAGCTTTCTTT
TRBJ2-3 . TRBV11-2 TRBD2 CASSLDLWTSGVRGTDTQYF TGTGCCAGCAGCTTAGACCTCTGGACTAGCGGGGTTCGAGGCACAGATACGCAGTATTTT
TRBJ2-5 . TRBV5-4 . CASSLLATQETQYF TGTGCCAGCAGCTTGTTGGCTACCCAAGAGACCCAGTACTTC
TRBJ1-1 . TRBV19 TRBD1 CASSTRQGANTEAFF TGTGCCAGTAGTACTCGACAGGGGGCTAACACTGAAGCTTTCTTT
TRBJ1-2 . TRBV19 . CASSGGVTGIYGYTF TGTGCCAGTAGTGGAGGGGTTACGGGCATCTATGGCTACACCTTC
TRBJ1-3 . TRBV18 . CASSPQPQAFSGNTIYF TGTGCCAGCTCACCACAACCACAGGCATTCTCTGGAAACACCATATATTTT
TRBJ2-5 . TRBV6-5 . CASTPPGRETQYF TGTGCCAGCACCCCCCCAGGGAGGGAGACCCAGTACTTC
TRBJ2-2 . TRBV7-2 TRBD2 CASSPGLLAGGRTGELFF TGTGCCAGCAGCCCAGGACTTCTAGCGGGGGGGCGAACCGGGGAGCTGTTTTTT
TRBJ2-1 . TRBV4-1 . CASSQEGASYNEQFF TGCGCCAGCAGCCAAGAAGGCGCTTCCTACAATGAGCAGTTCTTC
TRBJ1-1 . TRBV19 . CASSMVQGYTEAFF TGTGCCAGTAGTATGGTACAGGGATACACTGAAGCTTTCTTT
TRBJ2-2 . TRBV6-1 . CASSYIGELFF TGTGCCAGCAGTTACATCGGGGAGCTGTTTTTT
TRBJ2-1 . TRBV5-1 . CASSTLNRDTNEQFF TGCGCCAGCAGCACCCTCAACCGGGACACGAATGAGCAGTTCTTC
TRBJ2-7 . TRBV7-9 TRBD2 CASSLSGLAETYEQYF TGTGCCAGCAGCTTATCGGGACTAGCGGAGACCTACGAGCAGTACTTC
TRBJ2-5 . TRBV5-4 . CASSLAGTKETQYF TGTGCCAGCAGCTTGGCAGGGACGAAAGAGACCCAGTACTTC
TRBJ1-5 . TRBV5-6 . CASSFGVRNQPQHF TGTGCCAGCAGCTTCGGGGTGCGCAATCAGCCCCAGCATTTT
TRBJ2-7 once TRBV7-2 TRBD1 CASSSGTGLLGQYF TGTGCCAGCAGCTCCGGGACAGGTTTACTGGGGCAGTACTTC
TRBJ1-2 . TRBV5-6 . CASSFNLNYGYTF TGTGCCAGCAGCTTTAACCTCAACTATGGCTACACCTTC
TRBJ1-2 . TRBV10-3 . CAIRSGVGNYGYTF TGTGCCATCAGATCAGGGGTGGGGAACTATGGCTACACCTTC
TRBJ2-3 . TRBV7-2 . CASSLARVNTQYF TGTGCCAGCAGCTTAGCCCGAGTGAATACGCAGTATTTT
TRBJ1-3 . TRBV9 TRBD1 CASSVEGQRRNTIYF TGTGCCAGCAGCGTAGAGGGACAGAGACGAAACACCATATATTTT
TRBJ2-3 . TRBV9 TRBD2 CASSARLAEASTDTQYF TGTGCCAGCAGCGCCAGACTAGCGGAGGCTAGCACAGATACGCAGTATTTT
TRBJ2-7 . TRBV11-3 . CASSLGPREQYF TGTGCCAGCAGCTTAGGGCCCCGCGAGCAGTACTTC
TRBJ2-7 . TRBV6-6 TRBD1 CASSYKQGRGYEQYF TGTGCCAGCAGTTATAAACAGGGGAGAGGCTACGAGCAGTACTTC
TRBJ1-1 . TRBV5-6 . CASSWGPGQLNTEAFF TGTGCCAGCAGCTGGGGCCCCGGGCAGTTGAACACTGAAGCTTTCTTT
TRBJ1-6 . TRBV19 TRBD1 CASSRDSNSPLHF TGTGCCAGTAGTAGGGACAGTAATTCACCCCTCCACTTT